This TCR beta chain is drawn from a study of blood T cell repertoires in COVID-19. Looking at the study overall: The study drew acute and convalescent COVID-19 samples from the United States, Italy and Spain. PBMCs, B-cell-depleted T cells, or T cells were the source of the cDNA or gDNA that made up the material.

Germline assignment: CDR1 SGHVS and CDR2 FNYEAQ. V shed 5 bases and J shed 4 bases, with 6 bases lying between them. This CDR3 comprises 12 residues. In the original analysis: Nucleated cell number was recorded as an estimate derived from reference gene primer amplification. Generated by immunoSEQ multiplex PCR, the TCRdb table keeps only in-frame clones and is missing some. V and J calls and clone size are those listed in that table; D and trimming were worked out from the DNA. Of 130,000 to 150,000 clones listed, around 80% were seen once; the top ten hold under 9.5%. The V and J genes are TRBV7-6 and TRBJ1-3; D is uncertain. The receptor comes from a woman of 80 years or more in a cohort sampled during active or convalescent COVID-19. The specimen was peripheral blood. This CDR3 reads CASSRQGNTIYF. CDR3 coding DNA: TGTGCCAGCAGCCGCCAGGGAAACACCATATATTTT.